The T cell receptor (beta chain) under discussion was sequenced for a study of T cells in Graves' hyperthyroidism and ophthalmopathy. Researchers took RNA transcripts and amplified the TCR beta CDR3 regions from them. An initial round of RT-PCR targeting the TCR CDR3 relied on the HTBI primer set. Each CDR3 protein gets one entry after TCRdb re-called the multiplex PCR reads with MiXCR. The table lists 250,000 to 300,000 distinct CDR3 sequences, roughly 19% of them singletons. In germline, CDR1 is SGHRS, CDR2 YFSETQ. Trimming removed 1 base at V and 3 bases at J, with 11 bases between. This CDR3 is built from 15 residues. A Clinical Activity Score of at least 3, a NOSPECS grade of at least 4 and a duration under 3 months were recorded in the ophthalmopathy patients. Clinicians diagnosed patients from clinical symptoms, serum thyroxine and TRAb, thyroid ultrasound and orbital computed tomography.

The sample was blood. The rearrangement links TRBV5-1 to TRBJ2-1; D uncertain. The clonotype was recovered from a man in his forties or fifties with Graves' ophthalmopathy. The CDR3 loop reads CASSLPGAYYNEQFF. The CDR3 DNA sequence: TGCGCCAGCAGCTTGCCTGGCGCGTACTACAATGAGCAGTTCTTC.